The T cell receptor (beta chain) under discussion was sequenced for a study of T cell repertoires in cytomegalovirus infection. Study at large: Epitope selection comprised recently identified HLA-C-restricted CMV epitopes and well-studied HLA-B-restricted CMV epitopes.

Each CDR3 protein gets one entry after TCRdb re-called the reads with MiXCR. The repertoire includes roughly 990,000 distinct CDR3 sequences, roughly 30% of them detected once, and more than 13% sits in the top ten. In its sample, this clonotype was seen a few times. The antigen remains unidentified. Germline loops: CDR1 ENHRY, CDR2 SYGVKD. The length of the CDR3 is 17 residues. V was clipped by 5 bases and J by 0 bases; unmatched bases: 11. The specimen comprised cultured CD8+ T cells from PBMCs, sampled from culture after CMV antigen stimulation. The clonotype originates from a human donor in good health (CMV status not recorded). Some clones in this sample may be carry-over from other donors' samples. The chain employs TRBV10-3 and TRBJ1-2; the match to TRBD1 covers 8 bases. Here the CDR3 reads CAISRPAGGQTNYGYTF. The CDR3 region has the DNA TGTGCCATCAGTCGCCCGGCAGGGGGCCAAACTAACTATGGCTACACCTTC.